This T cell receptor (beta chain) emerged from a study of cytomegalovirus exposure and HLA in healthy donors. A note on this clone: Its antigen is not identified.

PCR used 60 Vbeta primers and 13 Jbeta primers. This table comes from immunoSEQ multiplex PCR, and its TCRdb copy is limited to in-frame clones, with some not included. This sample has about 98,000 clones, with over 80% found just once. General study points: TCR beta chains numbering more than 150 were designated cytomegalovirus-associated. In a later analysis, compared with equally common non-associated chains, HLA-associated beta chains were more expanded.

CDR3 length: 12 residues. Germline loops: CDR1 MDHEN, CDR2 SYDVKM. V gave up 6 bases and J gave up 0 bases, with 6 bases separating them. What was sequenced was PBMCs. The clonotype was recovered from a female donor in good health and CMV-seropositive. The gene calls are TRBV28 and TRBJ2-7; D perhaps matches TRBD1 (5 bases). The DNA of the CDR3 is TGTGCCAGCAGGGACACCTCCTACGAGCAGTACTTC. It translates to CASRDTSYEQYF.